This T cell receptor (beta chain) was captured in a study of blood T cell repertoires in COVID-19. The overall study: COVID-19 samples, acute and convalescent, were from the United States, Italy and Spain.

In the original workflow: Estimation of nucleated cell counts was performed using reference gene primer amplification. The data were produced by immunoSEQ multiplex PCR, yet TCRdb's version contains in-frame clones alone and is incomplete. D and trimming come from the DNA, and the V and J calls and clone size come from that table. The sample consists of under 85,000 clones, around 80% of them appearing once. Specimen: peripheral blood. The source of this sequence is a middle-aged man with acute or convalescent COVID-19.

CDR3 nucleotide sequence: TGTGCCAGCAGGGGCGGGTACTTCTCTGGAAACACCATATATTTT. It is translated as CASRGGYFSGNTIYF. The chain carries TRBV6-5 and TRBJ1-3; D remains unclear. Germline CDR1 and CDR2: MNHEY and SVGAGI. This CDR3 spans 15 amino acids. V was cut by 6 bases and J by 0 bases, with 12 bases left in between.